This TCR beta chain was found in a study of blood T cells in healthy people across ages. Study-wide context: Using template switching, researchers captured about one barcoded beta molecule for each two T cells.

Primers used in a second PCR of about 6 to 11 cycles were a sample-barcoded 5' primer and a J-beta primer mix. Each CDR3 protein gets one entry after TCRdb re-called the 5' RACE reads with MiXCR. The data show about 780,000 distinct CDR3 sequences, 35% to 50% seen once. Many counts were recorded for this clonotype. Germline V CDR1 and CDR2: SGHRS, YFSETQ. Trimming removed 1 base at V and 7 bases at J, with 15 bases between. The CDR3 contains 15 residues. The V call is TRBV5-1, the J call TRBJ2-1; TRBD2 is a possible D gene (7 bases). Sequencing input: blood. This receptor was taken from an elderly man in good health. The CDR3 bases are TGCGCCAGCAGCTTGCTTACAGGGCGGGGGAATGAGCAGTTCTTC. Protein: CASSLLTGRGNEQFF.